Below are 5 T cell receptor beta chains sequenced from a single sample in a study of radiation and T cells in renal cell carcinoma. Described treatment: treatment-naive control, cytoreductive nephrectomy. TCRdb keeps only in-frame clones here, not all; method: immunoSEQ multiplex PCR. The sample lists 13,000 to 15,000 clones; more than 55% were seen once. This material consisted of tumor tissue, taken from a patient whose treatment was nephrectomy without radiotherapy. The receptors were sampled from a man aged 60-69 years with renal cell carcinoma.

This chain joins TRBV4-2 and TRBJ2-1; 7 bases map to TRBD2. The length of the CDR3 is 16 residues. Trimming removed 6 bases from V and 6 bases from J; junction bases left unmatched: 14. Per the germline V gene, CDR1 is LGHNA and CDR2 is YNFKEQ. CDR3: CASRIEVGLGVNEQFF. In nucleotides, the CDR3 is TGTGCCAGCAGGATCGAAGTAGGACTAGGTGTCAATGAGCAGTTCTTC.

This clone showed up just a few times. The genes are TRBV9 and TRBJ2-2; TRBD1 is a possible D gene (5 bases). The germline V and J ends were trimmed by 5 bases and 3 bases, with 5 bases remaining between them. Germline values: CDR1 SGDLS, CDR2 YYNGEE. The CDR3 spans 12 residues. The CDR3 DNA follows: TGTGCCAGCAGGACAGACACCGGGGAGCTGTTTTTT. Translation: CASRTDTGELFF.

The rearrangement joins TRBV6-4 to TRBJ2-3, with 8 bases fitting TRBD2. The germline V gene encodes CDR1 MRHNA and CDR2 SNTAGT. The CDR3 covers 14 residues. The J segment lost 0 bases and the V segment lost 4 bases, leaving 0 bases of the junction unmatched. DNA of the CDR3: TGTGCCAGCAGTGCTAGCGGGAGCACAGATACGCAGTATTTT. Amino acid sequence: CASSASGSTDTQYF.

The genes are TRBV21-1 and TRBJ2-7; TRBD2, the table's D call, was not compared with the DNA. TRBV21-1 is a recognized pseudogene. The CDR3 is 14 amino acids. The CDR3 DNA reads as TGTGCCAGCAGCAAATGCGGGGAGAGAATCGAGCAGTACTTC. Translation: CASSKCGERIEQYF.

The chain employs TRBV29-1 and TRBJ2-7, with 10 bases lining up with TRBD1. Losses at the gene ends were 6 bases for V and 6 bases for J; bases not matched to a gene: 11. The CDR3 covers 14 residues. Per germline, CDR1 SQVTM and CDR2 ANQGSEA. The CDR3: CSVALDRGGGEQYF. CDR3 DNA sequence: TGCAGCGTCGCGTTGGACAGGGGGGGAGGCGAGCAGTACTTC.